This section outlines one T cell receptor (beta chain) sequence together with its context. This sample is part of a study of cytomegalovirus exposure and HLA in healthy donors. Study-wide background: Drawn from HLA-typed donors, 80 million to 95 million unique TCRs were held in an early data release.

PCR employed 60 Vbeta and 13 Jbeta primers. Data came from immunoSEQ multiplex PCR; TCRdb stores just in-frame clones and leaves some out. The data show about 200,000 clones, approximately 78% seen once. This CDR3 spans 16 amino acids. Germline-derived CDR1 and CDR2 are SGHTS and YDEGEE. The trim removed 2 bases at V and 10 bases at J, leaving 10 bases unmatched. The specimen was PBMCs. This clonotype was obtained from a woman between 40 and 50 years old in good health and CMV-seronegative. The chain links TRBV5-8 to TRBJ2-1; 12 positions agree with TRBD2. CDR3 protein: CASSFSRLAGVGEQFF. In DNA form, the CDR3 reads TGTGCCAGCAGCTTCAGCCGACTAGCGGGAGTGGGGGAGCAGTTCTTC.